These 14 T cell receptor beta chains share one sample of origin, sequenced in a study of T cell changes during pregnancy in multiple sclerosis. The data were produced by immunoSEQ multiplex PCR, yet TCRdb's version contains in-frame clones alone and is incomplete. The table records some 80,000 clones, under 95% of them present only once. The sequenced sample was peripheral blood, obtained before pregnancy. Receptors were obtained from a female donor with multiple sclerosis, enrolled in a pregnancy study.

The chain uses TRBV7-9 and TRBJ2-7, with 7 bases fitting TRBD1. The germline CDR1 and CDR2 sequences are SEHNR and FQNEAQ (reference sequence). Unmatched junction bases numbered 14, after V lost 5 bases and J lost 4 bases. The CDR3 has 16 amino acids. The CDR3 spells CASSPPQGTAEYEQYF. The CDR3 DNA follows: TGTGCCAGCAGCCCGCCACAGGGGACAGCTGAATACGAGCAGTACTTC.

The chain combines TRBV19 with TRBJ2-1; D perhaps matches TRBD2 (6 bases). The CDR3 is 14 residues long. Germline CDR1 and CDR2: LNHDA and SQIVND (reference sequence). The V gene lost 5 bases and the J gene lost 6 bases, with 14 bases spanning the gap. The CDR3 spells CASSREPVGNEQFF. The CDR3 nucleotides are TGTGCCAGTAGTCGGGAGCCAGTGGGCAATGAGCAGTTCTTC.

The J gene is TRBJ2-1, the V gene TRBV30; TRBD1 is a possible D gene (5 bases). CDR3 length: 10 amino acids. The germline CDR1 and CDR2 sequences are GTSNPN and SVGIG (reference sequence). V was cut by 7 bases and J by 4 bases, with 5 bases left in between. The CDR3, as DNA: TGTGCCTACAGGTACAATGAGCAGTTCTTC. Protein: CAYRYNEQFF.

This clone has more than one count but fewer than ten. J is TRBJ1-3 and V is TRBV28; TRBD1 aligns across 7 bases. The germline V gene encodes CDR1 MDHEN and CDR2 SYDVKM. The CDR3 covers 14 residues. J gave up 5 bases and V 6 bases, and 7 bases lay outside the gene matches. CDR3 sequence reads: CASSLKGQRNTIYF. In DNA, the CDR3 is TGTGCCAGCAGCCTAAAGGGACAGAGAAACACCATATATTTT.

The rearrangement links TRBV5-4 to TRBJ2-3; 7 bases map to TRBD2. Germline-derived CDR1 and CDR2 are SGHNT and YYREEE (reference sequence). V lost 2 bases to trimming and J lost 1 base; unmatched junction nucleotides: 1. The CDR3 is made up of 14 amino acids. Here the CDR3 DNA reads TGTGCCAGCAGCTTTGGGGGGGGCACAGATACGCAGTATTTT. It translates to CASSFGGGTDTQYF.

This clone appeared once. V usage is TRBV7-2 and J usage is TRBJ2-7, with TRBD2 identical over 8 bases. CDR1 and CDR2 (germline): SGHTA, FQGNSA. Trimming cost V 1 base and J 3 bases; bases outside gene matches: 5. There are 15 residues in the CDR3. The CDR3 loop reads CASSLETSVIYEQYF. As DNA, the CDR3 is TGTGCCAGCAGCTTAGAGACTAGCGTAATCTACGAGCAGTACTTC.

The genes are TRBV4-1 and TRBJ1-1, with unresolved D. V gave up 2 bases and J gave up 6 bases, with 13 bases separating them. This CDR3 comprises 14 residues. CDR1 is MGHRA, CDR2 YSYEKL, per germline. The DNA for the CDR3 is TGCGCCAGCAGCCAAAGGGCCGAAGCGGCTGAAGCTTTCTTT. Translation gives CASSQRAEAAEAFF.

This chain connects TRBV19 to TRBJ2-7; D is possibly TRBD2 (6 bases). Trimming stripped 1 base from V and 3 bases from J, with 13 bases between. Germline V gene sequence: CDR1 LNHDA, CDR2 SQIVND (reference sequence). The CDR3 length is 15 residues. Here the CDR3 reads CASSIVRTKGYEQYF. CDR3 sequence (DNA): TGTGCCAGTAGTATAGTACGGACTAAAGGCTACGAGCAGTACTTC.

This clone came up once. The V and J genes are TRBV4-3 and TRBJ2-1, with TRBD2 matching over 7 bases. The germline V gene has CDR1 LGHNA and CDR2 YSLEER. The CDR3 runs to 16 residues. Unmatched junction bases numbered 9, after V lost 2 bases and J lost 5 bases. The CDR3 is CASSQSGEARNNEQFF. CDR3 DNA: TGCGCCAGCAGCCAAAGCGGGGAGGCGCGTAACAATGAGCAGTTCTTC.

This chain links TRBV9 with TRBJ1-2; D ambiguous. The germline V gene has CDR1 SGDLS and CDR2 YYNGEE. This CDR3 is built from 14 residues. V lost 4 bases, J lost 0 bases, and 10 bases lay in between. CDR3: CASSQNSANYGYTF. As DNA, the CDR3 is TGTGCCAGCAGCCAGAACAGTGCTAACTATGGCTACACCTTC.

The V call is TRBV28, the J call TRBJ2-7, with TRBD2 matching 14 bases. Germline trimming cut 5 bases from V and 7 bases from J; bases unmatched to any gene: 7. This CDR3 has 15 amino acids. The V gene's germline CDR1 is MDHEN and CDR2 SYDVKM. The CDR3 reads CASSRVGTSGSEQYF. The CDR3 bases are TGTGCCAGCAGTCGAGTCGGGACTAGCGGGAGTGAGCAGTACTTC.

This clone was observed a single time. The chain couples TRBV28 to TRBJ2-7; D uncertain. Germline lookup yields CDR1 MDHEN and CDR2 SYDVKM. The CDR3 runs to 16 residues. Trimming took off 3 bases at V and 0 bases at J, with 15 bases between the two ends. The CDR3 bases are TGTGCCAGCAGTTTGATGGTGGCCGCTTTCTCCTACGAGCAGTACTTC. It translates to CASSLMVAAFSYEQYF.

V usage is TRBV7-8 and J usage is TRBJ2-3; 10 nucleotides agree with TRBD2. The CDR3 has 18 residues. Germline V gene lookup returns CDR1 SGHVS and CDR2 FQNEAQ. V dropped 4 bases and J dropped 4; count of bases not matched to a gene: 14. The CDR3 DNA follows: TGTGCCAGCAGCTCGTCCTCCCGGCTAGGACTAGCGGCAGATACGCAGTATTTT. Translation: CASSSSSRLGLAADTQYF.

This chain uses TRBV6-1 with TRBJ1-1; the D gene is possibly TRBD1 (5 bases). In germline, CDR1 is MNHNS, CDR2 SASEGT. The V gene lost 7 bases and the J gene lost 4 bases, with 19 bases spanning the gap. The CDR3 consists of 15 residues. The CDR3 loop is CASIEPPTGGTEAFF. CDR3 coding DNA: TGTGCCAGCATCGAGCCTCCCACGGGGGGCACTGAAGCTTTCTTT.